One sample yielded the 18 T cell receptor beta chains listed below, sequenced in a study of CD8+ T cells in alopecia areata. cDNA reverse transcribed from extracted RNA served as the sequencing template. Assay used: immunoSEQ multiplex PCR; TCRdb lists only in-frame clones, some missing. This sample yields about 110,000 clones, of which roughly 59% are seen a single time; roughly 19% belongs to the top ten. The material sequenced was CD8+ T cells sorted from blood. These receptors were taken from a human donor in good health.

The chain employs TRBV4-2 and TRBJ2-2; 8 bases agree with TRBD1. Unmatched junction bases numbered 0, after V lost 1 base and J lost 5 bases. The CDR3 consists of 14 residues. Germline V lookup: CDR1 LGHNA, CDR2 YNFKEQ. CDR3 residues: CASSQGTGTGELFF. The CDR3, as DNA: TGTGCCAGCAGCCAAGGGACAGGGACCGGGGAGCTGTTTTTT.

V and J are TRBV27 and TRBJ2-3; 9 nucleotides line up with TRBD2. This CDR3 is 17 amino acids long. V trimming: 1 base; J trimming: 6 bases; junction bases outside the gene matches: 11. Germline CDR1 is MNHEY and CDR2 is SMNVEV (reference sequence). CDR3 sequence (DNA): TGTGCCAGCAGTTTATGGTGGACGGGCGGGGGGGCGGATACGCAGTATTTT. Protein sequence: CASSLWWTGGGADTQYF.

The rearrangement links TRBV4-2 to TRBJ2-7; unclear D gene. Looked up from germline, CDR1 is LGHNA and CDR2 is YNFKEQ. V lost 3 bases and J 1 base, leaving 16 bases between the germline ends. This CDR3 comprises 16 residues. CDR3 residues: CASSHDTPGSSYEQYF. The DNA for the CDR3 is TGTGCCAGCAGCCACGACACCCCAGGTTCTTCCTACGAGCAGTACTTC.

V is TRBV5-5 and J is TRBJ1-1, with 7 bases matching TRBD1. CDR1 is SGHKS, CDR2 YYEKEE, per germline (reference sequence). The CDR3 loop spans 12 amino acids. V dropped 3 bases and J dropped 8; count of bases not matched to a gene: 4. DNA of the CDR3: TGTGCCAGCAGCTCGGACAGGTACGAAGCTTTCTTT. Translating it yields CASSSDRYEAFF.

This clone was picked up one time. The chain uses TRBV6-5 and TRBJ2-3; 10 nucleotides match TRBD1. The V and J ends lost 4 bases and 3 bases, in that order; junction bases with no gene match: 1. The CDR3 has 14 amino acids. Germline CDR1 is MNHEY and CDR2 is SVGAGI. The CDR3 here is CASSWGQGTDTQYF. CDR3 nucleotide sequence: TGTGCCAGCAGTTGGGGACAGGGGACAGATACGCAGTATTTT.

The chain couples TRBV27 to TRBJ2-7; D is undetermined. The CDR3 length is 13 residues. Germline V lookup: CDR1 MNHEY, CDR2 SMNVEV (reference sequence). Trimming cost V 3 bases and J 6 bases, with 12 bases left between them. The CDR3 reads CASSLNSPAEQYF. CDR3 DNA: TGTGCCAGCAGTTTGAACAGTCCCGCCGAGCAGTACTTC.

This clone was observed once. This rearrangement joins TRBV7-6 to TRBJ1-1, with D possibly being TRBD1 (5 bases). Trimming shortened V by 5 bases and J by 4 bases, and 11 bases separated the two germline ends. CDR1 and CDR2 (germline): SGHVS, FNYEAQ. The CDR3 consists of 13 residues. The CDR3 DNA sequence: TGTGCCAGCAGCCCTTCCGGGGGCACTGAAGCTTTCTTT. It translates to CASSPSGGTEAFF.

The CDR3 DNA is TGTGCCAGCAGCATGGGACAGTACAATGAGCAGTTCTTC. This translates into CASSMGQYNEQFF. The genes are TRBV9 and TRBJ2-1; TRBD1 matches 7 bases. The V and J ends lost 4 bases and 4 bases, in that order; junction bases with no gene match: 2. This CDR3 is 13 amino acids long. CDR1 is SGDLS, CDR2 YYNGEE, per germline.

This rearrangement joins TRBV29-1 to TRBJ2-3, with 8 bases fitting TRBD2. Germline CDR1 and CDR2: SQVTM and ANQGSEA. The CDR3 has 15 residues. V lost 1 base and J lost 2; bases outside the gene matches: 5. CDR3 bases: TGCAGCGTTGAAGGCGGCGGGGGGACCACAGATACGCAGTATTTT. Amino acids: CSVEGGGGTTDTQYF.

This clone was seen more than once but under ten times. The rearrangement links TRBV7-9 to TRBJ1-4; 11 bases agree with TRBD1. The V segment lost 6 bases and the J segment 6 bases; nucleotides outside the gene matches: 9. This CDR3 has 16 residues. Looked up from germline, CDR1 is SEHNR and CDR2 is FQNEAQ (reference sequence). The CDR3, as DNA: TGTGCCAGCAGTAACCAACCGGGACAGGGGGATGAAAAACTGTTTTTT. Protein sequence: CASSNQPGQGDEKLFF.

Ten or more counts support this clone. The chain has TRBV6-1 and TRBJ2-5; D is possibly TRBD2 (7 bases). Between the trimmed V and J ends, which lost 3 bases and 5 bases, there was a span of 16 bases. There are 15 residues in the CDR3. Germline loops: CDR1 MNHNS, CDR2 SASEGT. The CDR3 sequence is CASSDNTGGGETQYF. CDR3 nucleotides: TGTGCCAGCAGTGACAATACGGGGGGCGGTGAGACCCAGTACTTC.

The rearrangement joins TRBV7-2 to TRBJ2-3; D possibly matches TRBD1 or TRBD2 (5 bases each). V lost 4 bases, J lost 4 bases, and 15 bases lay in between. The V gene's germline CDR1 is SGHTA and CDR2 FQGNSA. CDR3 length: 15 residues. CDR3 in DNA: TGTGCCAGCAGCTCCCCCCGCTTGGGGGCAGATACGCAGTATTTT. Its translation: CASSSPRLGADTQYF.

The genes are TRBV29-1 and TRBJ1-1; 8 nucleotides agree with TRBD1. There are 17 residues in the CDR3. CDR1 is SQVTM and CDR2 is ANQGSEA in the germline V gene. The V gene end was trimmed by 0 bases and the J gene end by 1 base; junction bases not matched to a gene: 10. CDR3 region: CSVEDARPQGGNTEAFF. The DNA for the CDR3 is TGCAGCGTTGAAGATGCGCGGCCACAGGGGGGGAACACTGAAGCTTTCTTT.

This rearrangement joins TRBV28 to TRBJ2-3; 11 bases align to TRBD2. V lost 5 bases, J lost 2 bases, and 9 bases stayed unmatched. Germline V gene lookup returns CDR1 MDHEN and CDR2 SYDVKM. This CDR3 spans 17 amino acids. The chain's CDR3 is CASSTLAGGRYTDTQYF. The CDR3 nucleotides are TGTGCCAGCAGTACCTTAGCGGGGGGGCGCTACACAGATACGCAGTATTTT.

This clone appeared a few times. The rearrangement uses TRBV14 and TRBJ2-6, with 7 positions matching TRBD1. With V trimmed by 4 bases and J by 2 bases, 5 bases remained unmatched. The CDR3 is 16 residues long. Germline V CDR1 and CDR2: SGHDN, FVKESK. CDR3 region: CASSRVDRAGANVLTF. The CDR3 DNA sequence: TGTGCCAGCAGCCGAGTAGACAGGGCTGGGGCCAACGTCCTGACTTTC.

The table lists this clone with a few counts. The V and J genes are TRBV5-6 and TRBJ2-5; D might be TRBD1 or TRBD2, each matching 6 bases. The CDR3 runs to 15 residues. V lost 4 bases, J lost 0 bases, and 13 bases lay in between. From germline, CDR1 is SGHDT and CDR2 YYEEEE. For the CDR3, the DNA is TGTGCCAGCAGCCCCCGAGGGGGGTACCAAGAGACCCAGTACTTC. Protein product: CASSPRGGYQETQYF.

This rearrangement joins TRBV5-6 to TRBJ1-1, with D maybe TRBD1 (6 bases). Per the germline V gene, CDR1 is SGHDT and CDR2 is YYEEEE. V was cut by 1 base and J by 1 base, with 14 bases left in between. The CDR3 spans 16 residues. The CDR3 protein is CASSLSDSWGNTEAFF. The CDR3 DNA reads as TGTGCCAGCAGCTTGTCGGACAGCTGGGGGAACACTGAAGCTTTCTTT.

The chain employs TRBV11-2 and TRBJ2-7; D assignment may be TRBD1 or TRBD2 (5 bases each). CDR1 and CDR2 (germline): SGHAT, FQNNGV. Trimming removed 5 bases at V and 1 base at J, with 21 bases between. The CDR3 is 17 residues long. CDR3 in DNA: TGTGCCAGCAGCCCCAACATCCGGGACGCAGTATCCTACGAGCAGTACTTC. Translation: CASSPNIRDAVSYEQYF.